This passage covers 10 T cell receptor beta chains from one sample sequenced in a study of identical twins. In TCRdb, the 5' RACE reads were re-called with MiXCR into one record per CDR3 protein. The profile shows 420,000 or so distinct CDR3 sequences, less than 20% of them singletons. The specimen sequenced was naive T cells sorted from blood. The receptor source for this set is a man aged 50-59 years in good health.

The V gene is TRBV5-1, the J gene TRBJ2-5; 9 bases align to TRBD1. In germline, CDR1 is SGHRS, CDR2 YFSETQ. The CDR3 length is 14 residues. V shed 1 base, J shed 4 bases, and the junction held 2 bases outside the gene matches. CDR3 loop: CASSLPDRGETQYF. CDR3 nucleotides: TGCGCCAGCAGCTTGCCGGACAGGGGAGAGACCCAGTACTTC.

V gene TRBV12-3 or TRBV12-4 combines with J gene TRBJ1-5; D gene unclear. The ends were cut back, 7 bases at V and 4 bases at J, with 11 bases in the middle. The CDR3 is made up of 13 amino acids. The CDR3 DNA is TGTGCCAGCAAGGAACAGCTTAATCAGCCCCAGCATTTT. Translating gives CASKEQLNQPQHF.

This clonotype showed up just a few times. The V call is TRBV29-1, the J call TRBJ1-1, with 7 bases matching TRBD1. After removal of 5 bases from V and 1 base from J, the junction contained 4 bases not matched to a gene. There are 13 residues in the CDR3. Germline V lookup: CDR1 SQVTM, CDR2 ANQGSEA. The chain's CDR3 is CSVTGVGNTEAFF. As DNA, the CDR3 is TGCAGCGTTACAGGGGTGGGGAACACTGAAGCTTTCTTT.

This clonotype was observed many times. The chain joins TRBV29-1 to TRBJ2-7; no reliable D call. Germline CDR1 SQVTM, CDR2 ANQGSEA. The CDR3 loop spans 13 amino acids. Trimming pared 4 bases from V and 5 bases from J, leaving 15 bases between. The CDR3, as DNA: TGCAGCGTTGGATCCTTTTTTATCCACGAGCAGTACTTC. It specifies CSVGSFFIHEQYF.

This clonotype was observed a few times. The CDR3 DNA follows: TGTGCCAGCAGCGAGGGACAGCGCAATCAGCCCCAGCATTTT. It specifies CASSEGQRNQPQHF. V and J are TRBV12-3 or TRBV12-4 and TRBJ1-5; TRBD1 aligns across 7 bases. The CDR3 is 14 amino acids. V gave up 6 bases and J gave up 2 bases; unmatched junction bases: 4.

This clonotype has at least ten counts. The V and J genes are TRBV20-1 and TRBJ2-2; 9 bases are a match to TRBD1. V lost 1 base, J lost 13 bases, and 13 bases stayed unmatched. The germline gives CDR1 DFQATT, CDR2 SNEGSKA (reference sequence). The CDR3 consists of 15 residues. The CDR3 sequence is CSARGSYGTGTVLFF. CDR3 coding DNA: TGCAGTGCTAGAGGGTCGTACGGGACAGGGACCGTGCTGTTTTTT.

This clonotype has ten or more counts. J is TRBJ1-1 and V is TRBV13; D is unclear. CDR3 size: 17 residues. Trimming removed 5 bases from V and 4 bases from J, with 23 bases in between. The germline gives CDR1 PRHDT, CDR2 FYEKMQ (reference sequence). CDR3 sequence: CASSPRASRTAFTEAFF. CDR3 bases: TGTGCCAGCAGCCCCCGGGCCTCCCGGACCGCATTCACTGAAGCTTTCTTT.

The chain combines TRBV7-2 with TRBJ2-1; D is uncertain. V was cut by 8 bases and J by 8 bases, with 10 bases left in between. The CDR3 totals 11 residues. Germline CDR1 is SGHTA and CDR2 is FQGNSA. The CDR3 loop reads CASGPAYEQFF. The DNA of the CDR3 is TGTGCCAGCGGCCCAGCGTATGAGCAGTTCTTC.

The V and J genes are TRBV7-2 and TRBJ2-3, with 7 bases fitting TRBD1. The CDR3 consists of 14 residues. Germline values: CDR1 SGHTA, CDR2 FQGNSA. After removal of 3 bases from V and 4 bases from J, the junction contained 4 bases not matched to a gene. Here the CDR3 reads CASSFRQGPDTQYF. The CDR3 DNA follows: TGTGCCAGCAGCTTTCGACAGGGCCCAGATACGCAGTATTTT.

In this sample, this clonotype turned up a few times. This chain connects TRBV6-1 to TRBJ2-7; perhaps TRBD1 as D (6 bases). Germline V gene sequence: CDR1 MNHNS, CDR2 SASEGT. This CDR3 is 11 amino acids long. V lost 8 bases and J 3 bases, leaving 8 bases between the germline ends. The chain's CDR3 is CASGQFYEQYF. CDR3 DNA: TGTGCCAGCGGACAGTTCTACGAGCAGTACTTC.